The 21 T cell receptor beta chains listed next were all sequenced from one sample in a study of response to subunit inactivated influenza vaccine. MiXCR, applied by TCRdb to the RT-PCR reads, yields one record per CDR3 protein. Here the sample spans 500,000 or so distinct CDR3 sequences, about 15% being singletons. The material was CD4+ T cells sorted from PBMCs, obtained about 24 months after vaccination. These receptors originate from a man aged 50-75 years who received an inactivated influenza vaccine.

This clonotype was seen repeatedly, ten times or more. The chain uses TRBV12-3 or TRBV12-4 and TRBJ1-5; 7 positions match TRBD1. Trimming cost V 6 bases and J 5 bases; bases outside gene matches: 7. This CDR3 comprises 14 residues. The CDR3 here is CASRRDSEYQPQHF. DNA for the CDR3: TGTGCCAGCAGAAGGGACAGCGAATATCAGCCCCAGCATTTT.

This clonotype was recorded a few times. The chain joins TRBV7-6 to TRBJ2-5; TRBD2 is a possible D gene (6 bases). The V and J ends lost 2 bases and 5 bases respectively, with 15 bases between them. Germline V gives CDR1 SGHVS, CDR2 FNYEAQ. This CDR3 region has 15 residues. In nucleotides, the CDR3 is TGTGCCAGCAGCTTATTGGGAACCGGAGGGGAGACCCAGTACTTC. This codes for CASSLLGTGGETQYF.

This chain uses TRBV28 with TRBJ1-2, with a weak D call TRBD1 (6 bases). The CDR3 sequence is 14 residues long. Trimming took off 5 bases at V and 7 bases at J, with 17 bases between the two ends. Germline loops: CDR1 MDHEN, CDR2 SYDVKM. CDR3 sequence (DNA): TGTGCCAGCAGTCCGATTCTAGGGGGACGTGGCTACACCTTC. Its protein product is CASSPILGGRGYTF.

This sequence joins TRBV9 and TRBJ2-7; 7 bases line up with TRBD1. Germline V CDR1 and CDR2: SGDLS, YYNGEE. This CDR3 region has 15 residues. V lost 0 bases, J lost 6 bases, and 9 bases stayed unmatched. CDR3 in amino acids: CASSVAGQSLSEQYF. Here the CDR3 DNA reads TGTGCCAGCAGCGTAGCGGGACAGAGTCTAAGCGAGCAGTACTTC.

This clonotype has a handful of counts. The J gene is TRBJ2-1, the V gene TRBV6-2 or TRBV6-3; unclear D gene. Germline CDR1 and CDR2: MNHEY and SVGEGT. The CDR3 covers 14 residues. Trimming removed 6 bases at V and 9 bases at J, with 18 bases between. CDR3: CASRGRTVVSEQFF. CDR3 nucleotide sequence: TGTGCCAGCAGAGGACGGACGGTGGTATCTGAGCAGTTCTTC.

A few counts support this clonotype. This chain uses TRBV6-2 or TRBV6-3 with TRBJ2-1, with TRBD1 matching 8 bases. The trim removed 6 bases at V and 8 bases at J, leaving 12 bases unmatched. Germline CDR1 and CDR2: MNHEY and SVGEGT. The CDR3 runs to 15 residues. CDR3 residues: CASSSGQGVFDEQFF. DNA of the CDR3: TGTGCCAGCAGCAGCGGACAGGGTGTCTTTGATGAGCAGTTCTTC.

The chain recombines TRBV6-1 with TRBJ2-3; D tentatively fits TRBD1 or TRBD2 (7 bases each). This CDR3 has 14 residues. Germline lookup yields CDR1 MNHNS and CDR2 SASEGT. V lost 4 bases, J lost 4 bases, and 12 bases lay in between. The CDR3 DNA reads as TGTGCCAGCAGTGTGACAGGGAGGGCAGATACGCAGTATTTT. Translation gives CASSVTGRADTQYF.

This clonotype showed up just a few times. The rearrangement links TRBV7-2 to TRBJ2-5; no firm D call. This CDR3 has 15 amino acids. V shed 1 base and J shed 2 bases, with 11 bases lying between them. Germline CDR1 is SGHTA and CDR2 is FQGNSA. The DNA of the CDR3 is TGTGCCAGCAGCTTAGAGGCCGGAATGCAAGAGACCCAGTACTTC. It specifies CASSLEAGMQETQYF. The whole variable domain, filled in from reference TRBV7-2 and TRBJ2-5, reads GAGVSQSPSNKVTEKGKDVELRCDPISGHTALYWYRQSLGQGLEFLIYFQGNSAPDKSGLPSDRFSAERTGGSVSTLTIQRTQQEDSAVYLCASSLEAGMQETQYFGPGTRLLVL.

This clonotype has at least ten counts. The rearrangement uses TRBV3-1 and TRBJ1-3; D is unclear. Trimming took off 0 bases at V and 5 bases at J, with 11 bases between the two ends. The CDR3 contains 15 residues. Per germline, CDR1 LGHDT and CDR2 YNNKEL (reference sequence). The CDR3 bases are TGTGCCAGCAGCCAAGATCTGGGCTTCCGAAACACCATATATTTT. Residues: CASSQDLGFRNTIYF.

A few counts support this clonotype. The rearrangement uses TRBV15 and TRBJ2-3, with 11 bases fitting TRBD2. Germline V gene data show CDR1 as LNHNV and CDR2 as YYDKDF (reference sequence). V dropped 4 bases and J dropped 0; count of bases not matched to a gene: 3. This CDR3 is 16 amino acids long. CDR3 in amino acids: CATSKRLAGSTDTQYF. The CDR3 bases are TGTGCCACCAGCAAAAGACTAGCGGGGAGCACAGATACGCAGTATTTT.

In its sample, this clonotype was seen a few times. The chain uses TRBV4-2 and TRBJ2-5, with 15 positions matching TRBD2. CDR3 length equals 17 residues. The junction had 5 bases not matched to a gene; V was cut back by 1 base and J by 5 bases. Germline V CDR1 and CDR2: LGHNA, YNFKEQ. CDR3 DNA sequence: TGTGCCAGCAGCCAAGTCGGACTAGCGGGGGGGTTCGAGACCCAGTACTTC. This encodes CASSQVGLAGGFETQYF.

The chain employs TRBV20-1 and TRBJ1-1, with D maybe TRBD1 (5 bases). The CDR3 runs to 12 residues. V was clipped by 5 bases and J by 2 bases, with 9 bases between them. Germline V CDR1 and CDR2: DFQATT, SNEGSKA (reference sequence). CDR3 nucleotides: TGCAGTGCTGGGACGGACAACACTGAAGCTTTCTTT. Its protein product is CSAGTDNTEAFF.

This clonotype was counted a few times. The chain joins TRBV12-3 or TRBV12-4 to TRBJ2-3; D may be TRBD2 (5 bases). Trimming shortened V by 6 bases and J by 2 bases, and 9 bases separated the two germline ends. This CDR3 contains 13 residues. DNA for the CDR3: TGTGCCAGCAGACTCGACTACACAGATACGCAGTATTTT. It is translated as CASRLDYTDTQYF.

This clonotype was seen repeatedly, ten times or more. The chain links TRBV7-9 to TRBJ2-7; 8 bases are a match to TRBD1. Germline CDR1 is SEHNR and CDR2 is FQNEAQ (reference sequence). The V gene end was trimmed by 3 bases and the J gene end by 3 bases; junction bases not matched to a gene: 7. The CDR3 is made up of 15 amino acids. The CDR3 region has the DNA TGTGCCAGCAGCTTCGACGGGACAGGTATCTACGAGCAGTACTTC. As protein: CASSFDGTGIYEQYF.

Many counts were recorded for this clonotype. This sequence joins TRBV4-3 and TRBJ2-1, with D perhaps TRBD2 (6 bases). Germline lookup yields CDR1 LGHNA and CDR2 YSLEER. V was clipped by 0 bases and J by 7 bases, with 16 bases between them. The CDR3 covers 16 residues. CDR3 sequence (DNA): TGCGCCAGCAGCCAAGAGTGGGACTCCGCTTTGAATGAGCAGTTCTTC. Translation: CASSQEWDSALNEQFF.

This rearrangement joins TRBV10-3 to TRBJ2-2; 8 nucleotides align to TRBD1. The ends lost 0 bases at V and 5 bases at J; junction bases unmatched: 5. The germline CDR1 and CDR2 sequences are ENHRY and SYGVKD. The CDR3 length is 16 residues. CDR3 DNA sequence: TGTGCCATCAGTGAGTCGAAGACAGGGGAAACCGGGGAGCTGTTTTTT. Translation gives CAISESKTGETGELFF.

This chain uses TRBV29-1 with TRBJ1-1; a weak D match, TRBD1 (5 bases). Germline CDR1 SQVTM, CDR2 ANQGSEA. V lost 5 bases and J 1 base, leaving 17 bases between the germline ends. The CDR3 consists of 15 residues. CDR3: CSVNFLAGSNTEAFF. CDR3 nucleotide sequence: TGCAGCGTTAATTTTTTGGCAGGGTCGAACACTGAAGCTTTCTTT.

This clonotype has a count of ten or more. This chain connects TRBV12-3 or TRBV12-4 to TRBJ2-7; D unclear. There are 14 residues in the CDR3. V lost 3 bases and J 4 bases, leaving 13 bases between the germline ends. CDR3: CASSFSPRLYEQYF. In DNA, the CDR3 is TGTGCCAGCAGTTTCAGTCCCCGGTTGTACGAGCAGTACTTC.

The gene calls are TRBV20-1 and TRBJ2-7; 7 bases agree with TRBD2. The CDR3 consists of 13 residues. Trimming took 6 bases from V and 6 from J; bases not matched to a gene: 11. Germline loops: CDR1 DFQATT, CDR2 SNEGSKA (reference sequence). CDR3 in DNA: TGCAGTGCCTTAGATAGCGGGCTTATCGAGCAGTACTTC. Translating it yields CSALDSGLIEQYF.

This clonotype was seen ten or more times. This chain connects TRBV20-1 to TRBJ2-7, with 14 positions matching TRBD2. Germline V gene lookup returns CDR1 DFQATT and CDR2 SNEGSKA (reference sequence). The CDR3 covers 16 residues. The J segment lost 7 bases and the V segment lost 5 bases, leaving 13 bases of the junction unmatched. The CDR3: CSASGTSGSSGLEQYF. In nucleotides, the CDR3 is TGCAGTGCTTCCGGGACTAGCGGGAGTTCCGGGTTGGAGCAGTACTTC.

J is TRBJ1-2 and V is TRBV4-1; TRBD1 might be the D (5 bases). Trimming stripped 0 bases from V and 5 bases from J, with 13 bases between. The CDR3 is 15 amino acids. Germline assignment: CDR1 MGHRA and CDR2 YSYEKL. The CDR3 spells CASSQDARTYYGYTF. DNA for the CDR3: TGCGCCAGCAGCCAAGATGCCCGGACATATTATGGCTACACCTTC.